This passage covers 9 T cell receptor beta chains from one sample sequenced in a study of metastatic and nonmetastatic thyroid tumors. Using MiXCR, TCRdb re-called clones from the PCR reads. Seen here are about 25,000 clones, 20% to 25% observed once, and the top ten hold 25% to 30%. Thyroid surgery was preceded by no treatment in any patient. Input material: blood. The source of these receptors is a male donor with papillary thyroid cancer or a benign thyroid nodule (not recorded which). Some clones in this sample may be carry-over from other donors' samples.

This clone was counted at least ten times. The chain has TRBV6-5 and TRBJ2-7; a possible D gene is TRBD1 (7 bases). Per the germline V gene, CDR1 is MNHEY and CDR2 is SVGAGI. Trimming took 0 bases from V and 6 from J, leaving 12 bases between them. The CDR3 loop spans 14 amino acids. The CDR3 loop is CASSYSRQGGEQYF. The DNA of the CDR3 is TGTGCCAGCAGTTACTCTAGACAGGGAGGCGAGCAGTACTTC.

This clone was counted ten times or more. The chain is built from TRBV18 and TRBJ1-2; maybe TRBD1 (6 bases). CDR3 length: 16 amino acids. Germline V gene lookup returns CDR1 KGHSH and CDR2 LQKENI. With 0 bases removed from V and 1 base from J, the gap between germline ends came to 12 bases. CDR3 sequence: CASSPPTGPVNYGYTF. The CDR3 coding sequence is TGTGCCAGCTCACCACCAACAGGGCCGGTTAACTATGGCTACACCTTC.

In nucleotides, the CDR3 is TGCGCCAGCAGCTCGGGAGATGACACCGGGGAGCTGTTTTTT. It is translated as CASSSGDDTGELFF. The rearrangement links TRBV5-1 to TRBJ2-2; possibly TRBD2 for D (6 bases). V was shortened by 3 bases and J by 3 bases, with 9 bases between the two germline ends. The CDR3 consists of 14 residues. Germline CDR1 SGHRS, CDR2 YFSETQ.

This clone showed up many times. The chain couples TRBV12-3 or TRBV12-4 to TRBJ1-6; D remains unclear. The ends were cut back, 2 bases at V and 4 bases at J, with 6 bases in the middle. The CDR3 consists of 14 residues. The CDR3 region has the DNA TGTGCCAGCAGTTTATGGGATTATAATTCACCCCTCCACTTT. Its translation: CASSLWDYNSPLHF.

Ten or more counts support this clone. The chain has TRBV20-1 and TRBJ2-3; unclear D gene. Deletions cut 3 bases from V and 5 bases from J, with 15 bases between. CDR3 length: 14 amino acids. CDR1 and CDR2 from the germline V gene are DFQATT and SNEGSKA (reference sequence). The CDR3 protein is CSASMSSPQDTQYF. In DNA form, the CDR3 reads TGCAGTGCTAGCATGAGTTCTCCCCAAGATACGCAGTATTTT.

There are many counts of this clone. V usage is TRBV7-9 and J usage is TRBJ2-7, with 7 bases identical to TRBD1. Trimming cost V 4 bases and J 4 bases; bases outside gene matches: 10. This CDR3 is 15 amino acids long. The germline gives CDR1 SEHNR, CDR2 FQNEAQ (reference sequence). The CDR3 reads CASSYLGRGRYEQYF. The CDR3, as DNA: TGTGCCAGCAGCTATTTAGGCAGGGGGAGATACGAGCAGTACTTC.

This clone has at least ten counts. The V gene is TRBV18, the J gene TRBJ2-5; D uncertain. The CDR3 has 13 amino acids. Germline CDR1 reads KGHSH; CDR2 reads LQKENI. Trimming removed 2 bases at V and 1 base at J, with 5 bases between. CDR3: CASSPNLQETQYF. The DNA for the CDR3 is TGTGCCAGCTCACCAAACCTCCAAGAGACCCAGTACTTC.

In its sample, this clone was seen many times. A much larger clone differs from this one at a single base, so this may be a read error. This chain connects TRBV15 to TRBJ1-1, with a weak D call TRBD1 (5 bases). V gave up 8 bases and J gave up 2 bases, with 12 bases separating them. This CDR3 spans 13 amino acids. CDR1 and CDR2 (germline): LNHNV, YYDKDF (reference sequence). The CDR3, as DNA: TGTGCCACCCAACGCCGGGACAACACTGAAGCTTTCTTT. Amino acid sequence: CATQRRDNTEAFF.

The rearrangement links TRBV7-2 to TRBJ1-3, with 7 bases matching TRBD1. V lost 1 base and J lost 4; bases outside the gene matches: 4. The length of the CDR3 is 15 residues. Germline loops: CDR1 SGHTA, CDR2 FQGNSA. CDR3 amino acids: CASSLGPQGGNTIYF. CDR3 DNA: TGTGCCAGCAGCTTAGGACCACAGGGGGGAAACACCATATATTTT.